This T cell receptor (beta chain) was captured in a study of shared clonotypes between healthy human individuals. Study results and caveats: Clonotype sharing across several donors was observed for roughly 5% of naive CD4 clonotypes. The authors expected sequencing depth to affect clonotype sharing among donors.

Those who donated were healthy HIV-negative adults, with no recent acute infections or vaccinations reported. The germline gives CDR1 MNHEY, CDR2 SMNVEV (reference sequence). V gave up 6 bases and J gave up 1 base, with 21 bases separating them. The length of the CDR3 is 18 residues. The method was immunoSEQ multiplex PCR; TCRdb's version includes in-frame clones alone and lacks a portion of them. The sample lists over 850,000 clones, 70% to 80% occurring once. In the case of this clone: Its antigen is unknown.

Material: memory CD4+ T cells from PBMCs. Indicated subset: CD45RA-negative fraction. This receptor was identified in a man aged 18-30 years in good health. Some clones in this sample may be carry-over from other donors' samples. The rearrangement uses TRBV27 and TRBJ2-2; the D gene could be TRBD1 or TRBD2 (5 bases each). The CDR3 sequence is CASSLRSPWGRNTGELFF. Here the CDR3 DNA reads TGTGCCAGCAGCCTGCGCAGCCCATGGGGACGGAACACCGGGGAGCTGTTTTTT.